The T cell receptor beta chain under discussion was sequenced for a study of immune heterogeneity within non-small cell lung tumors. Study background: Of all tumors, 4 turned out to be squamous cell carcinomas, 10 to 11 were non-squamous carcinomas and 1 was not otherwise specified.

This clonotype was observed at least ten times. The antigen is not known. The germline V gene encodes CDR1 MDHEN and CDR2 SYDVKM. The CDR3 has 13 residues. V dropped 5 bases and J dropped 10 bases, with 15 bases sitting between them. Study findings and constraints: Identical dominant CDR3 beta clonotypes spanned tumor sites within a patient, beside site-unique high-frequency clones. Although only moderate, the correlation of local T-cell clonality with local tumor mutational burden was significant (R about 0.34).

Each sample used roughly 0.65 ug of genomic DNA from bulk tumor tissue. Several biopsies were collected from each primary tumor during surgery. They were spaced as far apart as possible within the tumor mass. Undergoing curative surgery were patients whose non-small cell lung cancer was untreated and newly diagnosed. Donors comprised surgical patients with newly diagnosed non-small cell lung cancer, operated on with curative intent. Amplification of TCR beta CDR3 was performed by multiplex PCR with 32 V and 13 J primers. TCRdb called the multiplex PCR reads again in MiXCR, with one record for every CDR3 protein. Among over 25,000 distinct CDR3 sequences listed, 25% to 30% were seen once.

J is TRBJ1-5 and V is TRBV28; no definite D call. The sequence came from a man in his forties or fifties with non-small cell lung cancer. The sample comprised lung tumor tissue. The CDR3: CASSPSEGVPQHF. The DNA for the CDR3 is TGTGCCAGCAGTCCATCGGAGGGTGTACCCCAGCATTTT.